Following are 14 T cell receptor beta chains from one sample sequenced in a study of T cell changes during pregnancy in multiple sclerosis. The assay was immunoSEQ multiplex PCR, and TCRdb's table has in-frame clones only and misses some. The data contain about 72,000 clones, around 90% of them singletons. This sample comprised peripheral blood, obtained in the first trimester of pregnancy. These receptors came from a female donor in good health, enrolled as a control in a pregnancy study.

This sequence joins TRBV15 and TRBJ1-1; the D is unclear. V lost 0 bases, J lost 7 bases, and 12 bases lay in between. The CDR3 totals 14 residues. From germline, CDR1 is LNHNV and CDR2 YYDKDF (reference sequence). The chain's CDR3 is CATSRDRVPGEAFF. The CDR3, as DNA: TGTGCCACCAGCAGAGATAGAGTGCCCGGTGAAGCTTTCTTT.

The chain carries TRBV28 and TRBJ2-4; 11 bases are shared with TRBD2. Trimming cost V 7 bases and J 9 bases; bases outside gene matches: 11. The CDR3 is 15 residues long. From germline, CDR1 is MDHEN and CDR2 SYDVKM. This CDR3 is CASNSPGLAESIQYF. The CDR3 DNA follows: TGTGCCAGCAATAGCCCGGGACTAGCGGAGTCCATTCAGTACTTC.

The chain employs TRBV28 and TRBJ1-2; 7 nucleotides match TRBD1. The germline V gene has CDR1 MDHEN and CDR2 SYDVKM. V lost 4 bases to trimming and J lost 5 bases; unmatched junction nucleotides: 7. The CDR3 sequence is 14 residues long. For the CDR3, the DNA is TGTGCCAGCAGTTCAGCCGACAGGGCTTATGGCTACACCTTC. Protein: CASSSADRAYGYTF.

The chain uses TRBV28 and TRBJ1-5; D unresolved. The CDR3 is 14 amino acids. Per germline, CDR1 MDHEN and CDR2 SYDVKM. Trimming shortened V by 2 bases and J by 5 bases, and 10 bases separated the two germline ends. CDR3 bases: TGTGCCAGCAGTTTAGATGACTGGTATCAGCCCCAGCATTTT. Its protein product is CASSLDDWYQPQHF.

This clone has only one observation. The rearrangement links TRBV28 to TRBJ2-3; D call uncertain. The germline V gene has CDR1 MDHEN and CDR2 SYDVKM. The ends were cut back, 5 bases at V and 2 bases at J, with 11 bases in the middle. There are 14 residues in the CDR3. DNA of the CDR3: TGTGCCAGCAGTCCACACGATTTCACAGATACGCAGTATTTT. Translation: CASSPHDFTDTQYF.

The rearrangement uses TRBV19 and TRBJ2-7; a weak D match, TRBD1 (7 bases). Trimming left V 3 bases short and J 2 bases short, with 14 bases between. In germline, CDR1 is LNHDA, CDR2 SQIVND (reference sequence). The CDR3 covers 15 residues. For the CDR3, the DNA is TGTGCCAGTAGTATTTCGTCAGGGGGGACCTACGAGCAGTACTTC. It codes for CASSISSGGTYEQYF.

This clone was seen a single time. The chain employs TRBV7-8 and TRBJ2-1; 11 nucleotides line up with TRBD2. This CDR3 has 16 amino acids. CDR1 is SGHVS and CDR2 is FQNEAQ in the germline V gene. Unmatched junction bases numbered 4, after V lost 4 bases and J lost 2 bases. The CDR3 DNA reads TGTGCCAGCAGCTCGTCACTAGCGGGGGCCTACAATGAGCAGTTCTTC. This sequence encodes CASSSSLAGAYNEQFF.

This chain links TRBV28 with TRBJ2-7, with D possibly being TRBD1 (6 bases). Looked up from germline, CDR1 is MDHEN and CDR2 is SYDVKM. V gave up 6 bases and J gave up 2 bases, with 11 bases separating them. The CDR3 loop spans 13 amino acids. The CDR3, as DNA: TGTGCCAGCAGACACAGGGTTGCCTACGAGCAGTACTTC. This encodes CASRHRVAYEQYF.

This chain joins TRBV28 and TRBJ2-7; 10 bases match TRBD2. Germline lookup yields CDR1 MDHEN and CDR2 SYDVKM. The V gene end was trimmed by 5 bases and the J gene end by 5 bases; junction bases not matched to a gene: 9. The CDR3 loop spans 15 amino acids. The CDR3 protein is CASSLPGLARNEQYF. CDR3 DNA sequence: TGTGCCAGCAGTCTTCCGGGACTAGCGAGAAACGAGCAGTACTTC. The whole variable domain, remainder taken from reference TRBV28 and TRBJ2-7, is DVKVTQSSRYLVKRTGEKVFLECVQDMDHENMFWYRQDPGLGLRLIYFSYDVKMKEKGDIPEGYSVSREKKERFSLILESASTNQTSMYLCASSLPGLARNEQYFGPGTRLTVT.

CDR3 sequence (DNA): TGTGCCAGCAGCTTGTGGAGTAGCGGGGGGTTGTACAATGAGCAGTTCTTC. Translated: CASSLWSSGGLYNEQFF. The V call is TRBV5-4, the J call TRBJ2-1, with 10 bases that match TRBD2. The V and J ends lost 1 base and 4 bases, in that order; junction bases with no gene match: 8. Germline assignment: CDR1 SGHNT and CDR2 YYREEE (reference sequence). The CDR3 runs to 17 residues. Using reference TRBV5-4 and TRBJ2-1 for the parts outside the CDR3, the full variable domain is ETGVTQSPTHLIKTRGQQVTLRCSSQSGHNTVSWYQQALGQGPQFIFQYYREEENGRGNFPPRFSGLQFPNYSSELNVNALELDDSALYLCASSLWSSGGLYNEQFFGPGTRLTVL.

This sequence joins TRBV4-1 and TRBJ2-3; a possible D gene is TRBD1 (5 bases). Per germline, CDR1 MGHRA and CDR2 YSYEKL. Trimming pared 3 bases from V and 3 bases from J, leaving 13 bases between. The CDR3 runs 15 residues. CDR3 protein: CASSHTGQTTDTQYF. CDR3 DNA: TGCGCCAGCAGCCATACAGGACAAACGACAGATACGCAGTATTTT.

CDR3 bases: TGTGCCAGCACCCCCGGTGGAGCGGGGATCACAGATACGCAGTATTTT. Encoded protein: CASTPGGAGITDTQYF. The chain uses TRBV28 and TRBJ2-3, with TRBD2 matching 7 bases. V lost 7 bases and J lost 2; bases outside the gene matches: 12. Germline values: CDR1 MDHEN, CDR2 SYDVKM. The CDR3 is 16 residues long.

The chain has TRBV14 and TRBJ2-1; 8 nucleotides align to TRBD1. The V and J ends lost 0 bases and 12 bases, in that order; junction bases with no gene match: 4. Germline lookup yields CDR1 SGHDN and CDR2 FVKESK. The CDR3 runs 13 residues. Here the CDR3 reads CASSQDLGTGQFF. CDR3 DNA sequence: TGTGCCAGCAGCCAAGACTTGGGGACAGGGCAGTTCTTC. Full variable domain (outside the CDR3, taken from reference TRBV14 and TRBJ2-1): EAGVTQFPSHSVIEKGQTVTLRCDPISGHDNLYWYRRVMGKEIKFLLHFVKESKQDESGMPNNRFLAERTGGTYSTLKVQPAELEDSGVYFCASSQDLGTGQFFGPGTRLTVL.

The chain recombines TRBV6-5 with TRBJ1-5; no clear D. The V end lost 6 bases, the J end lost 0 bases, and 12 bases lay between the germline ends. Germline CDR1 is MNHEY and CDR2 is SVGAGI. The CDR3 extends over 15 amino acids. The CDR3 loop reads CASSPGQASNQPQHF. The CDR3 DNA reads TGTGCCAGCAGCCCTGGGCAGGCTAGCAATCAGCCCCAGCATTTT.